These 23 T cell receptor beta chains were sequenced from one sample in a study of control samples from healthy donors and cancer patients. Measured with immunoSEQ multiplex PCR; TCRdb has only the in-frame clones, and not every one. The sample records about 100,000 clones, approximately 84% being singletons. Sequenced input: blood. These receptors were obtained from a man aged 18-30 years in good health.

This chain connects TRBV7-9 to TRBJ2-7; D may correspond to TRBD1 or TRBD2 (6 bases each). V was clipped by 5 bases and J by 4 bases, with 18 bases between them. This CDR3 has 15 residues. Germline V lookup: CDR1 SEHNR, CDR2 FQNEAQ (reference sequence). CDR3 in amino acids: CASSPLQGLLYEQYF. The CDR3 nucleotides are TGTGCCAGCAGCCCCTTACAGGGACTTCTATACGAGCAGTACTTC.

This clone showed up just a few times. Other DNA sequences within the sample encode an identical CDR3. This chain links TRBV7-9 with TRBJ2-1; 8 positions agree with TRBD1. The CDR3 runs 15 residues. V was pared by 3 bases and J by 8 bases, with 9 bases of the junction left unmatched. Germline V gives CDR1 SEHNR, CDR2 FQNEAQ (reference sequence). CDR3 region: CASSFRQGNLDEQFF. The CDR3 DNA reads TGTGCCAGCAGCTTCCGACAGGGGAATTTGGATGAGCAGTTCTTC.

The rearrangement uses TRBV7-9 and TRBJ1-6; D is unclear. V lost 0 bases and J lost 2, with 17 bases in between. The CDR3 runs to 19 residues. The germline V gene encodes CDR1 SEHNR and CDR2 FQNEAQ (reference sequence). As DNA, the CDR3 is TGTGCCAGCAGCTTAGCCGATCCGGGTCTCGGGGCCTATAATTCACCCCTCCACTTT. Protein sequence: CASSLADPGLGAYNSPLHF.

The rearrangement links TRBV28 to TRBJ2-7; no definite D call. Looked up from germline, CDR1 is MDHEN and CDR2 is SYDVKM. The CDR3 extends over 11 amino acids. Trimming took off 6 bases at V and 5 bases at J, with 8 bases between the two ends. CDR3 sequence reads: CASRYLNEQYF. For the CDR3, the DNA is TGTGCCAGCAGGTACCTAAACGAGCAGTACTTC.

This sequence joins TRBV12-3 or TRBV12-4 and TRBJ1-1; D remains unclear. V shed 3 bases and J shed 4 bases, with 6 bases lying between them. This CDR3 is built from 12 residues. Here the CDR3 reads CASSLTVTEAFF. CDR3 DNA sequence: TGTGCCAGCAGTTTGACGGTCACTGAAGCTTTCTTT.

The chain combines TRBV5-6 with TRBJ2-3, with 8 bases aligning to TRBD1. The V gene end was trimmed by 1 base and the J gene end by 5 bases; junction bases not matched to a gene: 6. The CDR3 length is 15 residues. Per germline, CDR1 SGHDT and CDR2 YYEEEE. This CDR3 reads CASSLPTGVVDTQYF. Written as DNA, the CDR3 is TGTGCCAGCAGCTTGCCGACAGGGGTGGTAGATACGCAGTATTTT.

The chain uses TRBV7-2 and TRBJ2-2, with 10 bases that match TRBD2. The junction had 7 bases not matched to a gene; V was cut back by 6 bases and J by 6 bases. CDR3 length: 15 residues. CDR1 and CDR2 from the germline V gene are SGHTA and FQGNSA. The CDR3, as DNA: TGTGCCAGCAGACCGACTAGCGGGTGGGCCGGGGAGCTGTTTTTT. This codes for CASRPTSGWAGELFF.

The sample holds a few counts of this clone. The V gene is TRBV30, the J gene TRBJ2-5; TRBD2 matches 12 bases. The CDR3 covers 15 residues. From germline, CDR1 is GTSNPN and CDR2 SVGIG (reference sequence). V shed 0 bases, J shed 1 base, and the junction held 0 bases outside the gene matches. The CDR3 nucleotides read TGTGCCTGGAGTGTACTAGCGGGGGGCCAAGAGACCCAGTACTTC. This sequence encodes CAWSVLAGGQETQYF.

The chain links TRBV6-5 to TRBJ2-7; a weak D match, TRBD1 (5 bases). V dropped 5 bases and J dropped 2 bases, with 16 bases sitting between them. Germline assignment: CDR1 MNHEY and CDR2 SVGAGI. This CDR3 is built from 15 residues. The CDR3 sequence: CASSLGQIGPYEQYF. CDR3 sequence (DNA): TGTGCCAGCAGTCTCGGACAAATCGGTCCCTACGAGCAGTACTTC.

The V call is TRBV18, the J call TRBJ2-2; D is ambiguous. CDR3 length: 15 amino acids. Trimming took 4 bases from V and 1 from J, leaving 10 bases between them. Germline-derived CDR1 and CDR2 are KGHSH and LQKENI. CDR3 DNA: TGTGCCAGCTCACTGCAATTACAGAACACCGGGGAGCTGTTTTTT. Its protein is CASSLQLQNTGELFF.

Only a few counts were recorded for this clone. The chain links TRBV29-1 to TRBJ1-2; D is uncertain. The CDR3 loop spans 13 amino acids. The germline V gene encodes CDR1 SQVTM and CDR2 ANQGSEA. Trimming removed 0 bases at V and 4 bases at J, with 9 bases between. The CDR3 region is CSVEDTAFYGYTF. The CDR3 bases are TGCAGCGTTGAAGACACAGCTTTCTATGGCTACACCTTC.

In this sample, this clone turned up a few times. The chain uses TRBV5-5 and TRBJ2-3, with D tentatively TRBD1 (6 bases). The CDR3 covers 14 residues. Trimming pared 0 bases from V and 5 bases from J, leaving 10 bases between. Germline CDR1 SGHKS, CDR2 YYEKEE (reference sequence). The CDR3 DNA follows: TGTGCCAGCAGCTTGGTGACAGGACGAGATACGCAGTATTTT. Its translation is CASSLVTGRDTQYF.

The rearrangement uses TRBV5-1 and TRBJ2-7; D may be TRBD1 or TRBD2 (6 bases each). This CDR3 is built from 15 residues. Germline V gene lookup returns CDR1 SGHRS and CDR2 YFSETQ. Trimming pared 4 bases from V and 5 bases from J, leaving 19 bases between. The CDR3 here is CASSRGAIRFDEQYF. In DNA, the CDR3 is TGCGCCAGCAGCAGGGGGGCCATAAGGTTCGACGAGCAGTACTTC.

CDR3 protein: CASSLGEGPSYEQYF. In DNA, the CDR3 is TGTGCCAGCAGCTTAGGGGAGGGTCCCTCCTACGAGCAGTACTTC. V gene TRBV11-3 combines with J gene TRBJ2-7; 7 bases match TRBD2. Germline values: CDR1 SGHNT, CDR2 YENEEA. J was trimmed by 0 bases and V by 1 base; bases with no gene match: 3. The CDR3 has 15 residues.

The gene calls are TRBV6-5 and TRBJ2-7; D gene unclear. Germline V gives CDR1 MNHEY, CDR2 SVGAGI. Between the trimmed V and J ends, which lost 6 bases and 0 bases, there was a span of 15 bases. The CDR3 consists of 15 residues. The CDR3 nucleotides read TGTGCCAGCAGCCGCCCCGGGTTTGGCTCCTACGAGCAGTACTTC. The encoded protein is CASSRPGFGSYEQYF.

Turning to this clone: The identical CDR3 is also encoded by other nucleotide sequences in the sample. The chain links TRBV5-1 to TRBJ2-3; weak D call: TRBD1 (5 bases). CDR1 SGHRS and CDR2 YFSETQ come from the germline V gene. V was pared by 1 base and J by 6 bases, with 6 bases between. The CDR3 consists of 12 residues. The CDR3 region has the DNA TGCGCCAGCAGCTTGTCAGGGGATACGCAGTATTTT. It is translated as CASSLSGDTQYF. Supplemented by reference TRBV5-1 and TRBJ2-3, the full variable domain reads KAGVTQTPRYLIKTRGQQVTLSCSPISGHRSVSWYQQTPGQGLQFLFEYFSETQRNKGNFPGRFSGRQFSNSRSEMNVSTLELGDSALYLCASSLSGDTQYFGPGTRLTVL.

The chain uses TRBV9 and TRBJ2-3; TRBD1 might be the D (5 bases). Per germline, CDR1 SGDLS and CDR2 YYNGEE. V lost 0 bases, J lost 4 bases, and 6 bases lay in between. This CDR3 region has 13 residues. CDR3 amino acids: CASSVGRADTQYF. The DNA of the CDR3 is TGTGCCAGCAGCGTAGGCAGGGCAGATACGCAGTATTTT.

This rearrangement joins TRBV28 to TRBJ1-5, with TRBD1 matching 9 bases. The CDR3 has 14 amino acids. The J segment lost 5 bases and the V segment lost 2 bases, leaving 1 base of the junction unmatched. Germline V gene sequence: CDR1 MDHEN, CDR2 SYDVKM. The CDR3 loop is CASSLGTGHQPQHF. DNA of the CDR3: TGTGCCAGCAGTTTAGGGACAGGGCATCAGCCCCAGCATTTT.

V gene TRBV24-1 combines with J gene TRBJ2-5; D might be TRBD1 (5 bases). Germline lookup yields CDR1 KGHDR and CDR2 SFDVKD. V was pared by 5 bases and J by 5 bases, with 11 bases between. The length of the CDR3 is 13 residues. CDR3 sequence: CATSGPGIETQYF. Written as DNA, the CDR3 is TGTGCCACCAGTGGCCCAGGGATCGAGACCCAGTACTTC.

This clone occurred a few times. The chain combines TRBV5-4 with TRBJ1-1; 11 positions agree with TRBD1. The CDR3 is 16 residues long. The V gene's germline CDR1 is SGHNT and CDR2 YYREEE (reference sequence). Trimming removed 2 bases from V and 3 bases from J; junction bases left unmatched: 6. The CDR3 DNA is TGTGCCAGCAGCTTCAGGACAGGGGGCTTGTACACTGAAGCTTTCTTT. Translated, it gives CASSFRTGGLYTEAFF.

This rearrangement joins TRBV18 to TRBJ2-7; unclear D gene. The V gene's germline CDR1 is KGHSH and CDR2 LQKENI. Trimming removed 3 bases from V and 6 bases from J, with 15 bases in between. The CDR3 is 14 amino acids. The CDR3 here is CASSPLDTQTEQYF. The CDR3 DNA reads TGTGCCAGCTCACCCTTAGACACACAAACCGAGCAGTACTTC.

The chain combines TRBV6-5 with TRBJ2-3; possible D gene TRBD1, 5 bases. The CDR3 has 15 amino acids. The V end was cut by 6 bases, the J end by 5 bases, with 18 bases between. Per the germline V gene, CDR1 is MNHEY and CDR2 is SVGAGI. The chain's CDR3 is CASSLGASHRDTQYF. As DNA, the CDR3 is TGTGCCAGCAGCCTAGGGGCCTCTCACAGAGATACGCAGTATTTT.

CDR3 in amino acids: CASSLDRGLGGYTF. The DNA of the CDR3 is TGTGCCAGTAGCCTGGACAGGGGGCTAGGTGGCTACACCTTC. The chain uses TRBV19 and TRBJ1-2, with 11 bases matching TRBD1. V was clipped by 6 bases and J by 7 bases; unmatched bases: 7. Germline lookup yields CDR1 LNHDA and CDR2 SQIVND (reference sequence). The length of the CDR3 is 14 residues.